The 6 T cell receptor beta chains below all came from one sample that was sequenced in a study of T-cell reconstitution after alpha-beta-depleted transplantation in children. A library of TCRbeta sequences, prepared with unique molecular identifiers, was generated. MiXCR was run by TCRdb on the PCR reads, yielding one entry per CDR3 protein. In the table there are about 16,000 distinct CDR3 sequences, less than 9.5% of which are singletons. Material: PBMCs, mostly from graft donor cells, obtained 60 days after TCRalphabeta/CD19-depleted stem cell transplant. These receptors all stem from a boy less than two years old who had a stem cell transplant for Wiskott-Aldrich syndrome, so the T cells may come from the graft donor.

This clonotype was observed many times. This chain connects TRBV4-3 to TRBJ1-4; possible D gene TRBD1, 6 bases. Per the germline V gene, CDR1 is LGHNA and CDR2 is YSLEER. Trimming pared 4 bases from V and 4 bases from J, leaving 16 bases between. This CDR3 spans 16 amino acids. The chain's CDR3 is CASSRSPGQINEKLFF. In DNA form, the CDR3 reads TGCGCCAGCAGCCGGAGCCCCGGACAGATTAATGAAAAACTGTTTTTT.

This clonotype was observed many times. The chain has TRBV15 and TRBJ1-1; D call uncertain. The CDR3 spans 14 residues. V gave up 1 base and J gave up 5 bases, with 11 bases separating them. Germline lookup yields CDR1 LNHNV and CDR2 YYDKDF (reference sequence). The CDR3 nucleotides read TGTGCCACCAGCAGAGGGGGTATTGGGACTGAAGCTTTCTTT. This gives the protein CATSRGGIGTEAFF.

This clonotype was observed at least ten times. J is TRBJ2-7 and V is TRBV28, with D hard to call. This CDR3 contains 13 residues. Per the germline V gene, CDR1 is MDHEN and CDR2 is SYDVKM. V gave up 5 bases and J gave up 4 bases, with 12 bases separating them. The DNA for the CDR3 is TGTGCCAGCAGTCCTCCCGCCCTTTACGAGCAGTACTTC. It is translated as CASSPPALYEQYF.

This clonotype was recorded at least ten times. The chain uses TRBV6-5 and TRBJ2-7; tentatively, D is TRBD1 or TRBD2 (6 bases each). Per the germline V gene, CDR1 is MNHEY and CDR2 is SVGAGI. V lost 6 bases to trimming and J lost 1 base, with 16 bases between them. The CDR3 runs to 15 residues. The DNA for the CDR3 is TGTGCCAGCAGGAGCCACTGGGGGGCATCCTACGAGCAGTACTTC. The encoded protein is CASRSHWGASYEQYF.

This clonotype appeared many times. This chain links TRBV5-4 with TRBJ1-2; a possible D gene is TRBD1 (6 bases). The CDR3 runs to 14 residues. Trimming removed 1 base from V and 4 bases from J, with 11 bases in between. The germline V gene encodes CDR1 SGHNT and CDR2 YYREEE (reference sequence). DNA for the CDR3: TGTGCCAGCAGCTTGCCCGGGGGCAGCTATGGCTACACCTTC. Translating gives CASSLPGGSYGYTF.

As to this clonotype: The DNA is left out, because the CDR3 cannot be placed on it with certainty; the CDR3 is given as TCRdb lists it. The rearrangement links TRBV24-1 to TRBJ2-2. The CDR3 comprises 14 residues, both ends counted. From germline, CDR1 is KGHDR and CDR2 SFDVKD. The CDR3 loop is CATSPRTTGELFFF.